The rows below give T cell receptor beta chains drawn from one sample of a study of beta chain features in type 1 diabetes. Method: immunoSEQ multiplex PCR; TCRdb's copy keeps in-frame clones and lacks some. The data hold about 280,000 clones, with approximately 16% observed a single time. Sequencing input: naive CD4+ T cells from blood. The receptors were gathered from a young man with type 1 diabetes. Both conserved end residues are part of each CDR3.

V gene	CDR3 length	J gene	CDR3 protein
TRBV5-1	11	TRBJ2-7	CASSLDSEQYF
TRBV7-2	14	TRBJ1-1	CASSLEGKWTEAFF
TRBV10-2	14	TRBJ2-3	CASRGQLRTDTQYF
TRBV27	10	TRBJ2-7	CASDRVEQYF
TRBV7-2	17	TRBJ2-2	CASSLVWGQGRAGELFF
TRBV27	16	TRBJ2-3	CASSLYGRGRTDTQYF
TRBV12-2	15	TRBJ2-2	CASRLGATTTGELFF
TRBV5-1	15	TRBJ2-3	CASSFLAGPADTQYF
TRBV5-6	14	TRBJ2-7	CASSSPRVRPEQYF
TRBV28	12	TRBJ2-5	CASSLLQATQYF
TRBV29-1	14	TRBJ2-7	CSAYPGQGRNEQYF
TRBV7-2	17	TRBJ2-7	CASSPSGGLTRTYEQYF
TRBV6-6	16	TRBJ1-3	CASSYRPGGSGNTIYF
TRBV5-4	14	TRBJ2-1	CASSPRSGYNEQFF
TRBV5-4	14	TRBJ2-5	CASSLTRYQETQYF
TRBV7-9	15	TRBJ2-3	CASSPGTVYQDTQYF
TRBV27	13	TRBJ1-2	CASSLGTGYGYTF
TRBV2	11	TRBJ2-7	CASKYRAEQYF
TRBV5-1	14	TRBJ2-7	CASSLRAGGREQYF
TRBV28	15	TRBJ2-3	CASGDRAGATDTQYF